The present TCR beta chain was sequenced within a study of prognosis after radiotherapy for stage I lung cancer. Study background: More than 10 patients' tumors were adenocarcinoma, and seven patients' tumors were squamous cell carcinoma. Radiotherapy took the form of SBRT (3 to 5 fractions) with a biologically effective dose of at least 100 Gy. Study-wide results and limits: Diminished Shannon entropy following stereotactic body radiation therapy characterized patients who developed distant metastases. Stereotactic body radiation therapy was followed by fewer unique TCR clones, median approximately 9,100 versus 7,200.

This clonotype was seen more than once but under ten times. Its antigen is not identified. CDR1 and CDR2 from the germline V gene are SGHTA and FQGTGA. The CDR3 has 15 amino acids. Trimming shortened V by 5 bases and J by 1 base, and 12 bases separated the two germline ends. It was by two-round multiplex PCR that TCR beta CDR3 was amplified from genomic DNA. Primers (each specific to one TRBV or TRBJ gene) were used in first-round PCR. TCRdb processed the multiplex PCR reads anew with MiXCR; each CDR3 protein has one entry. The table includes approximately 30,000 distinct CDR3 sequences, about 29% detected once.

The sequences come from PBMCs, collected before or after stereotactic body radiation therapy (not recorded which). The clonotype originates from a donor over 45 with non-small cell lung cancer. The chain has TRBV7-3 and TRBJ2-1; D remains unclear. The CDR3 loop is CASSISGSSYNEQFF. CDR3 in DNA: TGTGCCAGCAGCATTAGTGGGTCGTCCTACAATGAGCAGTTCTTC.